This T cell receptor beta chain was captured in a study of blood T cell repertoires in COVID-19. Cohort 3 donors counted as recovered after two negative PCRs, clearance, or resolved symptoms. Some clones are missing from TCRdb's copy, which holds only in-frame ones; the method was immunoSEQ multiplex PCR. The sample lists around 500,000 clones; around nine tenths were seen once. This receptor was identified in a woman aged 55-75 years who had recovered from COVID-19. Sequencing used PBMCs or T cells enriched from blood (not recorded which).

CDR3 DNA: TGTGCTAGTGGTTTCGTCTTGCTTCCAACTAAGAACACTGAAGCTTTCTTT. Residues: CASGFVLLPTKNTEAFF. The gene calls are TRBV12-5 and TRBJ1-1, with unresolved D. The CDR3 has 17 amino acids. Germline V lookup: CDR1 LGHNT, CDR2 FRNRAP. The ends were cut back, 3 bases at V and 1 base at J, with 18 bases in the middle.